This TCR beta chain was found in a study of blood T cell repertoires in COVID-19. The overall study: From the United States, Italy and Spain came samples of acute and convalescent COVID-19. Nucleic acid was either cDNA or gDNA, and it came from T cells, B-cell-depleted T cells, or PBMCs.

Under the authors' procedure: Estimated nucleated cell counts came from reference gene primer amplification. Profiled with immunoSEQ multiplex PCR; TCRdb holds only in-frame clones, not every one. V and J calls and clone size are copied from that table; D and trimming were computed from the DNA. The table shows roughly 80,000 clones, with over 75% occurring only once. The trim removed 10 bases at V and 7 bases at J, leaving 20 bases unmatched. Germline CDR1 reads ENHRY; CDR2 reads SYGVKD. The CDR3 has 17 amino acids. Sequences were obtained from peripheral blood. The chain employs TRBV10-3 and TRBJ2-7, with TRBD2 identical over 12 bases. The receptor's source is a man aged 80 or over with acute or convalescent COVID-19. For the CDR3, the DNA is TGTGCCACCAAAGTTACTAGCGGGGGGTCCGCCTCCGGGGAGCAGTACTTC. Amino acid sequence: CATKVTSGGSASGEQYF.